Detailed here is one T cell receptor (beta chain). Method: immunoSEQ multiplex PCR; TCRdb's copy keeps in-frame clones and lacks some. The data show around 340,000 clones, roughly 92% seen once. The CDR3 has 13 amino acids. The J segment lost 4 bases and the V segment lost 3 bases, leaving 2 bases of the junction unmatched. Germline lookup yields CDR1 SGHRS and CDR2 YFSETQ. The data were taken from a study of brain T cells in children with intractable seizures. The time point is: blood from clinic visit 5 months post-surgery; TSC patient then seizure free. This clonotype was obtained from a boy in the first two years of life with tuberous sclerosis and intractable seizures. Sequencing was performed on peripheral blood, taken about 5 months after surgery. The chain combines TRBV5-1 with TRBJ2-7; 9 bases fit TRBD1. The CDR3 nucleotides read TGCGCCAGCAGCTGGACAGGGGTTTACGAGCAGTACTTC. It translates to CASSWTGVYEQYF.